This T cell receptor (beta chain) comes out of a study of blood T cell repertoires in COVID-19. Whole-study context: Sample material is recorded as cDNA or gDNA derived from T cells, B-cell-depleted T cells, or PBMCs.

Germline-derived CDR1 and CDR2 are MNHNY and SVGAGI (reference sequence). Between the trimmed V and J ends, which lost 5 bases and 13 bases, there was a span of 15 bases. The CDR3 is 12 residues long. The protocol was immunoSEQ multiplex PCR, while the TCRdb copy is restricted to in-frame clones and leaves out a portion. This table holds fewer than 400,000 clones, 85% to 90% found once. Sequencing was done on a sample of peripheral blood. The chain is built from TRBV6-6 and TRBJ1-5; tentative D call: TRBD1 (5 bases). The clonotype originates from a human donor in a cohort sampled during active COVID-19. The CDR3 nucleotides read TGTGCCAGCAGTACCCGGCCGGGGGGACAGCATTTT. It codes for CASSTRPGGQHF.